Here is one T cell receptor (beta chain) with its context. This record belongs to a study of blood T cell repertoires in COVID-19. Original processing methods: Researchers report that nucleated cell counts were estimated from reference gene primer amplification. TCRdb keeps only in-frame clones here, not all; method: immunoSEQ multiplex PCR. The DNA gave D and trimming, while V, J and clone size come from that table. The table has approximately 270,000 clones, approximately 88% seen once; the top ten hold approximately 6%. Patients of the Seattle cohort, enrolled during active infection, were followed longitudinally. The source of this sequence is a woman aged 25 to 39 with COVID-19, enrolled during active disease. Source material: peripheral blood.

The CDR3 here is CASSDEREASYNEQFF. As DNA, the CDR3 is TGCGCCAGCAGTGACGAGCGGGAGGCCTCCTACAATGAGCAGTTCTTC. This chain uses TRBV10-1 with TRBJ2-1, with TRBD2 matching 9 bases. The germline V gene encodes CDR1 WNHNN and CDR2 SYGVQD (reference sequence). V lost 3 bases and J lost 0; bases outside the gene matches: 3. The CDR3 has 16 residues.